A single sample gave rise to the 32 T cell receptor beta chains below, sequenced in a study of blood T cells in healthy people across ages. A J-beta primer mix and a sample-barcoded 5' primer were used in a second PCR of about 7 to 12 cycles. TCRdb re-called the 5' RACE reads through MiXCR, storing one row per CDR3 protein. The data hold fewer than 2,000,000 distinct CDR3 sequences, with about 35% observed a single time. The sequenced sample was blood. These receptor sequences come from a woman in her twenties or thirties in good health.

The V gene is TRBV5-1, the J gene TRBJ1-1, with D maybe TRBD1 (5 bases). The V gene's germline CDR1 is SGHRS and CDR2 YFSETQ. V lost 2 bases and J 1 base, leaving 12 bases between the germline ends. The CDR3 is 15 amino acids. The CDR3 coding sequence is TGCGCCAGCAGCTTTGGCCCAGGGAAGAACACTGAAGCTTTCTTT. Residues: CASSFGPGKNTEAFF.

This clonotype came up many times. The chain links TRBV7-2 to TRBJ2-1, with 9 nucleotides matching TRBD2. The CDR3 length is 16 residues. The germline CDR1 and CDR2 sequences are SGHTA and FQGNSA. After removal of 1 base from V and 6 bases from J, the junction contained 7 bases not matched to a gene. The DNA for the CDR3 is TGTGCCAGCAGCTTAGTGGGCGGGAGGGCCACCAATGAGCAGTTCTTC. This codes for CASSLVGGRATNEQFF.

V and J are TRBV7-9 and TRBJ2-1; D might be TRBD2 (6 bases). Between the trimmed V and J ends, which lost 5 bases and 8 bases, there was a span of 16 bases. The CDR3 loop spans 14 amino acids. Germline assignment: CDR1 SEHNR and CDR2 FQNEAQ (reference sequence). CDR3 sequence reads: CASSPRLVVDEQFF. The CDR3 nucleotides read TGTGCCAGCAGCCCGCGACTAGTCGTGGATGAGCAGTTCTTC.

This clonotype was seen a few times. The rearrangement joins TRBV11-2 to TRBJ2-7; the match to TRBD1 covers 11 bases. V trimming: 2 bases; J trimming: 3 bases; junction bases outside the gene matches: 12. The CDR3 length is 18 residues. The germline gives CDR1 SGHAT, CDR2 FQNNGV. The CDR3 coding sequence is TGTGCCAGCAGCTTAACTCCTCGGACAGGGGGCTTGGACTACGAGCAGTACTTC. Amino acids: CASSLTPRTGGLDYEQYF.

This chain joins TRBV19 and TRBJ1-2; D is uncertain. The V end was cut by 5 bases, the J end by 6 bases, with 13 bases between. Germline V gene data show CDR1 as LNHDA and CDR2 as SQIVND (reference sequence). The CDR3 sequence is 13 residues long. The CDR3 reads CASSEMQYNGYTF. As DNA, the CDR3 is TGTGCCAGTAGTGAGATGCAATACAATGGCTACACCTTC.

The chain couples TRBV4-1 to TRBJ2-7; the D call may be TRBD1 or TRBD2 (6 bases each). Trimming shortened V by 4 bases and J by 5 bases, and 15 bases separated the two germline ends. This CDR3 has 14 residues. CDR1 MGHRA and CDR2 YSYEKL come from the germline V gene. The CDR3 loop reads CASSPPLGGDEQYF. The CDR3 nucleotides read TGCGCCAGCAGCCCCCCCCTCGGGGGCGACGAGCAGTACTTC.

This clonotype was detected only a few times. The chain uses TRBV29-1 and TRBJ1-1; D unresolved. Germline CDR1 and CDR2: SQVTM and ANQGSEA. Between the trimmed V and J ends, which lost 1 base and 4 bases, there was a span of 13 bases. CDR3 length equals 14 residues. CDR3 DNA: TGCAGCGTTGAAGTGATGGGATCGGGCACTGAAGCTTTCTTT. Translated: CSVEVMGSGTEAFF.

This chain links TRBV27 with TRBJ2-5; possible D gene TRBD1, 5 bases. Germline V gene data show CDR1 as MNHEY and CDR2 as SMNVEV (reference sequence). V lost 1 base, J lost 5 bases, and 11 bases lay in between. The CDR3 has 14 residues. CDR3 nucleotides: TGTGCCAGCAGTTTATGGGGCCTAGAGGAGACCCAGTACTTC. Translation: CASSLWGLEETQYF.

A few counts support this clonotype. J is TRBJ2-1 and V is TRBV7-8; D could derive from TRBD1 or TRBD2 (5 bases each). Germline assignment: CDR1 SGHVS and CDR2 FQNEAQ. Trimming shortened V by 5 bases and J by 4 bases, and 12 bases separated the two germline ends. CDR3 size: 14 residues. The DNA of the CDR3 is TGTGCCAGCAGCGACCGGGACGGGTACAATGAGCAGTTCTTC. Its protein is CASSDRDGYNEQFF. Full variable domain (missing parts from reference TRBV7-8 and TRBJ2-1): GAGVSQSPRYKVAKRGQDVALRCDPISGHVSLFWYQQALGQGPEFLTYFQNEAQLDKSGLPSDRFFAERPEGSVSTLKIQRTQQEDSAVYLCASSDRDGYNEQFFGPGTRLTVL.

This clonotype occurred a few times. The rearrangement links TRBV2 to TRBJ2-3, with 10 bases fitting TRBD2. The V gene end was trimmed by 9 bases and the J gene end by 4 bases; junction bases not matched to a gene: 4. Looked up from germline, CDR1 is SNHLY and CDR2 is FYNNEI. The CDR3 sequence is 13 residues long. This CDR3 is CARGLAIADTQYF. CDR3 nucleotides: TGTGCCAGGGGACTAGCGATAGCAGATACGCAGTATTTT.

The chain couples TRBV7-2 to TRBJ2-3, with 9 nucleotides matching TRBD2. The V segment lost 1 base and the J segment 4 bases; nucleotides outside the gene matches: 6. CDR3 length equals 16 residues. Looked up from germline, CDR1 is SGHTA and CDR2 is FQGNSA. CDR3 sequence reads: CASSLVRGGPSDTQYF. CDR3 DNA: TGTGCCAGCAGCTTAGTGCGGGGGGGGCCCTCAGATACGCAGTATTTT. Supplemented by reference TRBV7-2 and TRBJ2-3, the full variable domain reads GAGVSQSPSNKVTEKGKDVELRCDPISGHTALYWYRQSLGQGLEFLIYFQGNSAPDKSGLPSDRFSAERTGGSVSTLTIQRTQQEDSAVYLCASSLVRGGPSDTQYFGPGTRLTVL.

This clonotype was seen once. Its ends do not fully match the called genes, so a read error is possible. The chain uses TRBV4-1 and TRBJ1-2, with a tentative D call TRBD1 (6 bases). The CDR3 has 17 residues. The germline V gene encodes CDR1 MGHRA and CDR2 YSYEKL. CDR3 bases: TGCGCCAGCAGTCAAGCTCAAGAGGCCGGGGGCGAGTATGGCTACACCTTC. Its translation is CASSQAQEAGGEYGYTF.

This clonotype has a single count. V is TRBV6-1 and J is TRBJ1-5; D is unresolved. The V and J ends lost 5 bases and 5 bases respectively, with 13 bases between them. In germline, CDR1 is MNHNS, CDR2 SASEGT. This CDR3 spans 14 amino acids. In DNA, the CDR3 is TGTGCCAGCAGTTCTAGAGGAGGTGATCAGCCCCAGCATTTT. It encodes CASSSRGGDQPQHF.

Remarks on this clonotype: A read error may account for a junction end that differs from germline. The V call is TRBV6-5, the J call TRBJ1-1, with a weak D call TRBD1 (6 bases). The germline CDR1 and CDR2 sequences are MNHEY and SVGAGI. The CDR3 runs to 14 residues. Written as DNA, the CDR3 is TGTACCAGCAGCCTGACAGGCCTGAACACTGAAGCTTTCTTT. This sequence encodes CTSSLTGLNTEAFF.

As DNA, the CDR3 is TGTGCCAGCAGCTCGGGACAGAAAAACTCCTACGAGCAGTACTTC. As protein: CASSSGQKNSYEQYF. The chain recombines TRBV7-6 with TRBJ2-7; TRBD1 aligns across 7 bases. CDR1 SGHVS and CDR2 FNYEAQ come from the germline V gene. The length of the CDR3 is 15 residues. Germline trimming cut 4 bases from V and 0 bases from J; bases unmatched to any gene: 6.

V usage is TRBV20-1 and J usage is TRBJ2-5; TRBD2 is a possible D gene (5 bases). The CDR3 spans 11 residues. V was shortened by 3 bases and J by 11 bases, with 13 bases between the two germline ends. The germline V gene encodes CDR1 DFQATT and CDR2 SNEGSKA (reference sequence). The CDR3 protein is CSAREEYEQYF. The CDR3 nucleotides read TGCAGTGCTAGGGAGGAATATGAGCAGTACTTC.

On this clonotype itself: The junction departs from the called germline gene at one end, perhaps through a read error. CDR3 region: CASSYSRQGAAGANALTF. Written as DNA, the CDR3 is TGTGCCAGCAGTTACTCGAGGCAGGGGGCGGCTGGGGCCAACGCCCTGACTTTC. This chain uses TRBV6-5 with TRBJ2-6, with 8 nucleotides matching TRBD1. Germline CDR1 reads MNHEY; CDR2 reads SVGAGI. The CDR3 sequence is 18 residues long.

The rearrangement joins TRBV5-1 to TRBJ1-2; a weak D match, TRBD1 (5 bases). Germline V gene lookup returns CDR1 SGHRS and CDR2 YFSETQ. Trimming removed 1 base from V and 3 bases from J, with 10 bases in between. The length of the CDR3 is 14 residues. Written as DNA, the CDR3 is TGCGCCAGCAGCTTGCAGGGTAACGACTATGGCTACACCTTC. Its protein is CASSLQGNDYGYTF.

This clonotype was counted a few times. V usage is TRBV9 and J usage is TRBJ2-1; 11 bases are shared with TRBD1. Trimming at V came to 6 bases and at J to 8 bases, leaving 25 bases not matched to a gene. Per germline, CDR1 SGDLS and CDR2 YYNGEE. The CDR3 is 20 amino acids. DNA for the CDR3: TGTGCCAGCAACCCCCGCTGGGACAGGGGGTACGGAGGGAGGGCCGATGAGCAGTTCTTC. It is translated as CASNPRWDRGYGGRADEQFF.

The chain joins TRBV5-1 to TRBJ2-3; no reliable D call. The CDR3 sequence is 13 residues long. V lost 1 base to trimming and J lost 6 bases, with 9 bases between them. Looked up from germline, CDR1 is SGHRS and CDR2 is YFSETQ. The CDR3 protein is CASSLPRMDTQYF. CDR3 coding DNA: TGCGCCAGCAGCTTGCCACGTATGGATACGCAGTATTTT.

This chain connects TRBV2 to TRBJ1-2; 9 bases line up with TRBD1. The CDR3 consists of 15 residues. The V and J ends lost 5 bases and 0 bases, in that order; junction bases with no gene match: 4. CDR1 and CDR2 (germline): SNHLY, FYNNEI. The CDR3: CASSPDRGANYGYTF. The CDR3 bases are TGTGCCAGCAGTCCGGACAGGGGAGCTAACTATGGCTACACCTTC.

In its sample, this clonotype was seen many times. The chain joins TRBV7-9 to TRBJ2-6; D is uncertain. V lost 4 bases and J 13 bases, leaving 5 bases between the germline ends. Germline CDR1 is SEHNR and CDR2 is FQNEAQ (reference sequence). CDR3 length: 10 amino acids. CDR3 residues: CASSSGVLTF. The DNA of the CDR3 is TGTGCCAGCAGCTCGGGTGTCCTGACTTTC.

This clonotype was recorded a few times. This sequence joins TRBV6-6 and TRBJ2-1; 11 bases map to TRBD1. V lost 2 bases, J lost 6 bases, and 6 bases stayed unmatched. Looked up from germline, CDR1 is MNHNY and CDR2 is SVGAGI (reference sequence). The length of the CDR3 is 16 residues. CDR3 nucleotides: TGTGCCAGCAGTTACCTGCCGGGGACAGGGGGCAATGAGCAGTTCTTC. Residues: CASSYLPGTGGNEQFF.

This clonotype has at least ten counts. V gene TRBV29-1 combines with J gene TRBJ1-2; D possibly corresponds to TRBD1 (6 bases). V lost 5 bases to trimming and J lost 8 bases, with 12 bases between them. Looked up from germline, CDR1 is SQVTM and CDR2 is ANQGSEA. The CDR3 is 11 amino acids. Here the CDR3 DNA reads TGCAGCGTTCTCACAGGGCAGGGCTACACCTTC. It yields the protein CSVLTGQGYTF.

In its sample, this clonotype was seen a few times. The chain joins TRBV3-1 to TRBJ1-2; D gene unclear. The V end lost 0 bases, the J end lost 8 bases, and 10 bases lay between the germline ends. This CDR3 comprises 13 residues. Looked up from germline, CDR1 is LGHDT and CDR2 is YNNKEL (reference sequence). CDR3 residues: CASSQDMGIGYTF. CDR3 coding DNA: TGTGCCAGCAGCCAAGATATGGGGATAGGCTACACCTTC.

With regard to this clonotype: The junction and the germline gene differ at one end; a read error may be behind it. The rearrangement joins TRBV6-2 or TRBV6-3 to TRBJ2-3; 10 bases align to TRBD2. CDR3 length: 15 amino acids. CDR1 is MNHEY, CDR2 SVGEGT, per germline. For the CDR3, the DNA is TGTGCCAGCAGTTACGGGCTAGCGGGAGACACTACGCGGTATTTT. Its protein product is CASSYGLAGDTTRYF.

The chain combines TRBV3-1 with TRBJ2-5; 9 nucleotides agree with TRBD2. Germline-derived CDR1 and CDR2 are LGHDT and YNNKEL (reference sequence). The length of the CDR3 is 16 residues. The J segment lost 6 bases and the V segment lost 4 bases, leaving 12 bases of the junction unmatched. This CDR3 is CASSLGTSKGLQTQYF. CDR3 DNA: TGTGCCAGCAGCCTTGGGACTAGCAAGGGTCTACAGACCCAGTACTTC.

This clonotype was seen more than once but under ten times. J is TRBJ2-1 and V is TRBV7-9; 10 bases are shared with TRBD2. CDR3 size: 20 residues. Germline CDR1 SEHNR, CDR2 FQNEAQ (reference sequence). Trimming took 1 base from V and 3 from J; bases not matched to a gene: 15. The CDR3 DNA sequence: TGTGCCAGCAGCTTAGGTTTCGTGGGAGAAGCGGGAGGGGTCTACAATGAGCAGTTCTTC. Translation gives CASSLGFVGEAGGVYNEQFF. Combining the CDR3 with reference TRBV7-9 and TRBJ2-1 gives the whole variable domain DTGVSQNPRHKITKRGQNVTFRCDPISEHNRLYWYRQTLGQGPEFLTYFQNEAQLEKSRLLSDRFSAERPKGSFSTLEIQRTEQGDSAMYLCASSLGFVGEAGGVYNEQFFGPGTRLTVL.

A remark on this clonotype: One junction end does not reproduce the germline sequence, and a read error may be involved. The CDR3 is CTSSLGPSYEQYF. The DNA for the CDR3 is TGTACCAGCAGCTTAGGGCCATCCTACGAGCAGTACTTC. The chain carries TRBV7-9 and TRBJ2-7; D not certain. CDR3 length: 13 amino acids. The germline V gene has CDR1 SEHNR and CDR2 FQNEAQ (reference sequence). Filled out from reference TRBV7-9 and TRBJ2-7, the complete variable domain reads DTGVSQNPRHKITKRGQNVTFRCDPISEHNRLYWYRQTLGQGPEFLTYFQNEAQLEKSRLLSDRFSAERPKGSFSTLEIQRTEQGDSAMYLCTSSLGPSYEQYFGPGTRLTVT.

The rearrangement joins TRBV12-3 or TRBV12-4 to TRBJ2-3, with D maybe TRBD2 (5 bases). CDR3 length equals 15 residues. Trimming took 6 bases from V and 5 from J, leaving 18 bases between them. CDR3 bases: TGTGCCAGCAGCCCCTTTTCCGGGGAAAAAGATACGCAGTATTTT. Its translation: CASSPFSGEKDTQYF.

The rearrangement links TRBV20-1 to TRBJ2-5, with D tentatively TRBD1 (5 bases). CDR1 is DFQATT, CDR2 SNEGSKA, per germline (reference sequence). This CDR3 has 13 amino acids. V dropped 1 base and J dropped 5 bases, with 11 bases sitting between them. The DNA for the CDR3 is TGCAGTGCTAGAGTGTCAGGGTCCGAGACCCAGTACTTC. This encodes CSARVSGSETQYF.

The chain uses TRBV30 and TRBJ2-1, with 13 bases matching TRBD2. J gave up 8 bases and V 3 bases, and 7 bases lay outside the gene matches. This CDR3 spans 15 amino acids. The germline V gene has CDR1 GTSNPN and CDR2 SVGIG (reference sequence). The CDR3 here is CAWSRTSGGVHEQFF. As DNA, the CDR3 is TGTGCCTGGAGCCGCACTAGCGGGGGGGTCCATGAGCAGTTCTTC.